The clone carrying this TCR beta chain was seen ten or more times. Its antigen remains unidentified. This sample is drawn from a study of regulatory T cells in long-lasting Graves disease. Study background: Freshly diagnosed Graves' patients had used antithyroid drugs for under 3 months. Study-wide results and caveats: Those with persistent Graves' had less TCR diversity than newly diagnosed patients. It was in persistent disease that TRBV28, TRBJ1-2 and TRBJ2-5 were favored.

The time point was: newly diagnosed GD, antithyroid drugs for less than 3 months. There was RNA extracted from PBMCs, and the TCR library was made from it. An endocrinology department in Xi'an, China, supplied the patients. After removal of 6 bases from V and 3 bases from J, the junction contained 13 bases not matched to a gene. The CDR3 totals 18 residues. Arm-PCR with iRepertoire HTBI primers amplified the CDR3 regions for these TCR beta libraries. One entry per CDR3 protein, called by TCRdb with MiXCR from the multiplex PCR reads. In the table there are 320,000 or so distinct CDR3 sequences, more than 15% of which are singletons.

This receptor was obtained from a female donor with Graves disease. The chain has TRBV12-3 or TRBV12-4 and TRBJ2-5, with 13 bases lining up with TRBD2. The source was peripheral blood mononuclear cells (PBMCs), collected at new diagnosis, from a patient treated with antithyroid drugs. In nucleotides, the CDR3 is TGTGCCAGCAGCTCCTTGGGTGGACTAGCGGGAGTAAAAGAGACCCAGTACTTC. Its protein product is CASSSLGGLAGVKETQYF.